This entry describes one TCR beta chain. The CDR3 consists of 20 residues. Trimming at V came to 0 bases and at J to 0 bases, leaving 12 bases not matched to a gene. In germline, CDR1 is MGHRA, CDR2 YSYEKL. Here immunoSEQ multiplex PCR was the method, and the copy in TCRdb shows in-frame clones only, minus some. Of about 300,000 clones listed, roughly nine tenths are singletons. These data originate in a study of blood T cell repertoires in COVID-19. Participant age was roughly 18 to 90 years, and participants resided in roughly 25 US areas. Sequenced sample: PBMCs or T cells enriched from blood (not recorded which). The sequence derives from a woman younger than 35 who had recovered from COVID-19. V gene TRBV4-1 combines with J gene TRBJ2-3, with 10 bases matching TRBD1. The CDR3 protein is CASSQETLLRGQGSTDTQYF. Here the CDR3 DNA reads TGCGCCAGCAGCCAAGAAACCCTACTACGGGGACAGGGGAGCACAGATACGCAGTATTTT.